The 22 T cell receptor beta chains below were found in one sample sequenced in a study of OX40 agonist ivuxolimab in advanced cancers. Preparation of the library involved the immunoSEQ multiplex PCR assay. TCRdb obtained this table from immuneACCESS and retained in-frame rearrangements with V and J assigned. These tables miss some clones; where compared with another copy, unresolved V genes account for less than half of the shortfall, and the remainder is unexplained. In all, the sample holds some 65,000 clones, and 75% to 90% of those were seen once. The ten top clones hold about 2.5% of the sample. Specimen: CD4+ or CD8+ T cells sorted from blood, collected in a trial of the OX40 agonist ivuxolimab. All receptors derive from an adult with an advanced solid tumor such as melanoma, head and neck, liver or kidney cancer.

The CDR3 loop reads CASSRGLLGYEQYF. The CDR3 DNA is TGTGCCAGCTCACGTGGCTTGCTAGGCTACGAGCAGTACTTC. J is TRBJ2-7 and V is TRBV18; unclear D gene. The CDR3 is 14 amino acids. Trimming removed 4 bases at V and 3 bases at J, with 13 bases between. Germline CDR1 is KGHSH and CDR2 is LQKENI.

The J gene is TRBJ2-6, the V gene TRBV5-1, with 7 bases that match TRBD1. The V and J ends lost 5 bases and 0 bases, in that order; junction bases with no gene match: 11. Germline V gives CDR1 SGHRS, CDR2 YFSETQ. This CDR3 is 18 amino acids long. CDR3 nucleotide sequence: TGCGCCAGCAGACCTAAGGGGGCGAGTAGCTCTGGGGCCAACGTCCTGACTTTC. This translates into CASRPKGASSSGANVLTF. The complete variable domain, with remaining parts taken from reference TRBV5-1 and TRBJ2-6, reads KAGVTQTPRYLIKTRGQQVTLSCSPISGHRSVSWYQQTPGQGLQFLFEYFSETQRNKGNFPGRFSGRQFSNSRSEMNVSTLELGDSALYLCASRPKGASSSGANVLTFGAGSRLTVL.

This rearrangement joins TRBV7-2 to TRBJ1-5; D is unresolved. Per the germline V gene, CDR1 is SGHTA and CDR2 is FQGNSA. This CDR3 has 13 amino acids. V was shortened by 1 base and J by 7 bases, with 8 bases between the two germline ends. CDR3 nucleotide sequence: TGTGCCAGCAGCTTAGACGGCGTCCAGCCCCAGCATTTT. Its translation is CASSLDGVQPQHF.

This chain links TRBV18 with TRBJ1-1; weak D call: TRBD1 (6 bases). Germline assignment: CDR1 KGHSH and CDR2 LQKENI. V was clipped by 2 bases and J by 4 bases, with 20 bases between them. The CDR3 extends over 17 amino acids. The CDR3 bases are TGTGCCAGCTCACCAATGGCAGGGGCCGTGGGGGGCACTGAAGCTTTCTTT. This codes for CASSPMAGAVGGTEAFF.

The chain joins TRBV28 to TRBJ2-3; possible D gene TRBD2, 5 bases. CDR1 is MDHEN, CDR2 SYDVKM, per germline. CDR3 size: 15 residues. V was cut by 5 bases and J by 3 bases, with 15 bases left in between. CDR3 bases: TGTGCCAGCAGTCCTCCTAGCAGACATACAGATACGCAGTATTTT. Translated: CASSPPSRHTDTQYF.

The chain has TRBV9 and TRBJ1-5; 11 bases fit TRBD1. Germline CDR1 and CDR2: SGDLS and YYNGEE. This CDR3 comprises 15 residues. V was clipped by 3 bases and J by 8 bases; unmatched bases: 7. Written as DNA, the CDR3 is TGTGCCAGCAGCGAAGGGGGACAGGGGGTCAAGCCCCAGCATTTT. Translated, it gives CASSEGGQGVKPQHF.

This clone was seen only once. CDR3 residues: CASGFPGQKAYF. DNA of the CDR3: TGTGCTAGTGGTTTCCCGGGACAAAAAGCGTATTTT. The rearrangement links TRBV12-5 to TRBJ2-3, with a tentative D call TRBD1 (6 bases). The CDR3 covers 12 residues. The germline gives CDR1 LGHNT, CDR2 FRNRAP. Trimming took 3 bases from V and 14 from J, leaving 15 bases between them.

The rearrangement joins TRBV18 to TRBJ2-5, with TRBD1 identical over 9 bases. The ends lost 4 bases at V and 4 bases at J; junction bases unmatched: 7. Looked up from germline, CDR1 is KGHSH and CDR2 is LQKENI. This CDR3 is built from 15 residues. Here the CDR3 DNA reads TGTGCCAGCTCACTACCGGGACAGGGTGGAGAGACCCAGTACTTC. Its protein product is CASSLPGQGGETQYF. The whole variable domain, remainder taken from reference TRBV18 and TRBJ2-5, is NAGVMQNPRHLVRRRGQEARLRCSPMKGHSHVYWYRQLPEEGLKFMVYLQKENIIDESGMPKERFSAEFPKEGPSILRIQQVVRGDSAAYFCASSLPGQGGETQYFGPGTRLLVL.

DNA of the CDR3: TGTGCCAGCAGCTCCGCGGGGGGAGCGGACACTGAAGCTTTCTTT. Protein: CASSSAGGADTEAFF. The rearrangement uses TRBV5-6 and TRBJ1-1, with a possible D match to TRBD1 (5 bases). Trimming left V 3 bases short and J 3 bases short, with 15 bases between. The CDR3 is 15 residues long. CDR1 SGHDT and CDR2 YYEEEE come from the germline V gene.

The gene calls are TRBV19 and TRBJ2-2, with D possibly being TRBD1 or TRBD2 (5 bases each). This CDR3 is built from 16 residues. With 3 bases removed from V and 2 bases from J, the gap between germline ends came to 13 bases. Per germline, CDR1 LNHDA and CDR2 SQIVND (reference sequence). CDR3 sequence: CASSIGRGDNTGELFF. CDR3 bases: TGTGCCAGTAGTATCGGGCGAGGGGACAACACCGGGGAGCTGTTTTTT.

CDR3 region: CASSLFGTGSHQPQHF. The CDR3 DNA sequence: TGTGCCAGCAGCTTATTTGGGACAGGGTCGCATCAGCCCCAGCATTTT. The chain combines TRBV5-8 with TRBJ1-5; 9 nucleotides line up with TRBD1. V lost 2 bases to trimming and J lost 5 bases; unmatched junction nucleotides: 8. This CDR3 is built from 16 residues. Germline lookup yields CDR1 SGHTS and CDR2 YDEGEE. The complete variable domain, with remaining parts taken from reference TRBV5-8 and TRBJ1-5, reads EAGVTQSPTHLIKTRGQQATLRCSPISGHTSVYWYQQALGLGLQFLLWYDEGEERNRGNFPPRFSGRQFPNYSSELNVNALELEDSALYLCASSLFGTGSHQPQHFGDGTRLSIL.

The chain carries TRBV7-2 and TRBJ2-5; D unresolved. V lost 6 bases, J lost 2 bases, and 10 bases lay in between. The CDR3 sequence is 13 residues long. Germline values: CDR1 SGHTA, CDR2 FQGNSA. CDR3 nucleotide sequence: TGTGCCAGCAGGGCAGCCCCTCAAGAGACCCAGTACTTC. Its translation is CASRAAPQETQYF.

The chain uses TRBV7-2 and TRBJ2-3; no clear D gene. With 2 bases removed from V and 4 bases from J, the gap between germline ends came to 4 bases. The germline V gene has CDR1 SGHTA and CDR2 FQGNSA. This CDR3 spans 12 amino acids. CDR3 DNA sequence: TGTGCCAGCAGCTTACCCCCAGATACGCAGTATTTT. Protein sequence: CASSLPPDTQYF. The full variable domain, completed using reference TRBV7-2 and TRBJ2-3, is GAGVSQSPSNKVTEKGKDVELRCDPISGHTALYWYRQSLGQGLEFLIYFQGNSAPDKSGLPSDRFSAERTGGSVSTLTIQRTQQEDSAVYLCASSLPPDTQYFGPGTRLTVL.

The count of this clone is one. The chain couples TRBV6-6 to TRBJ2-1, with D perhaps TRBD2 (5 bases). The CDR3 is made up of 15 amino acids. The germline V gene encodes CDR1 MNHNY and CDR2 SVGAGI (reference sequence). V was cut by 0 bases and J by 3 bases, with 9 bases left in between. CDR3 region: CASSYSGGFYNEQFF. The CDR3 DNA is TGTGCCAGCAGTTACTCCGGAGGATTCTACAATGAGCAGTTCTTC.

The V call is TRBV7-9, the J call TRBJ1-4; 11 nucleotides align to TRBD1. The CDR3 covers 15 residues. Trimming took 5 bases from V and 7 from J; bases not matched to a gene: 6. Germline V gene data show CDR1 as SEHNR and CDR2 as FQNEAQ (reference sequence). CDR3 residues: CASSPAGQGVEKLFF. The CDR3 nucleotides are TGTGCCAGCAGCCCAGCGGGACAGGGGGTTGAAAAACTGTTTTTT.

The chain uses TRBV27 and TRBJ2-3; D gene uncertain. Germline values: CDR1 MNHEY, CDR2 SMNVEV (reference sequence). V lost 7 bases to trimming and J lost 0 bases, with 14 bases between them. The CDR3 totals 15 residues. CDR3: CASTSSGWSTDTQYF. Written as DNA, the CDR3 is TGTGCCAGCACCTCTTCCGGCTGGAGCACAGATACGCAGTATTTT.

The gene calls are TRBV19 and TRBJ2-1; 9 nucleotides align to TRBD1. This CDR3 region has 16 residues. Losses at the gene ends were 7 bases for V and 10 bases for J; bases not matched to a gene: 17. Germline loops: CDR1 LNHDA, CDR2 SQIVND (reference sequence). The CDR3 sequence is CASMDFSTGGIREQFF. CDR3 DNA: TGTGCCAGTATGGATTTTAGTACAGGGGGCATTCGGGAGCAGTTCTTC.

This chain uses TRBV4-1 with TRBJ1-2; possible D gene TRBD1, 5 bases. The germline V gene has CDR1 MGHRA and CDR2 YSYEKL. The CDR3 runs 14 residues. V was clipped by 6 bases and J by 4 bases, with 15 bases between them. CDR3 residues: CASRRGTGSYGYTF. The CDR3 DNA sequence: TGCGCCAGCAGGCGAGGGACGGGCAGCTATGGCTACACCTTC.

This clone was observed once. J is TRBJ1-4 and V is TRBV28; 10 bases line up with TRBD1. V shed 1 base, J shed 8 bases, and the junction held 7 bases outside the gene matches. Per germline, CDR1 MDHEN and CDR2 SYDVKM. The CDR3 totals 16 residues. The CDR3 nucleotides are TGTGCCAGCAGTTTATTGGAAGGGACAGGGGAAGAAAAACTGTTTTTT. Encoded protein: CASSLLEGTGEEKLFF.

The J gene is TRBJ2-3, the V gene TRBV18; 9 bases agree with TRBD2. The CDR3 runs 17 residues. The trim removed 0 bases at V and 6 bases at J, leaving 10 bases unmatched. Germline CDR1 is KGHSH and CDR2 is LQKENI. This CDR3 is CASSPPTTSGFGDTQYF. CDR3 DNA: TGTGCCAGCTCACCACCGACGACTAGCGGCTTCGGCGATACGCAGTATTTT.

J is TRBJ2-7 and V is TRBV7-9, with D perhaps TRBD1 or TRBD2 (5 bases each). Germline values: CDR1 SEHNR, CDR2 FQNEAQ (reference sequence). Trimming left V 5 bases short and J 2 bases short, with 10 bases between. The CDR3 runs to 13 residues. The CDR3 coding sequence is TGTGCCAGCAGCCAGGGACCGGCCTACGAGCAGTACTTC. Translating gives CASSQGPAYEQYF.

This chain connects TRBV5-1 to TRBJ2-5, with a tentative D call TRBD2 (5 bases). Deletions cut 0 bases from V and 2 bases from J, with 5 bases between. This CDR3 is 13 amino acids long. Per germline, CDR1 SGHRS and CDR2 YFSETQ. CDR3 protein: CASSLVAQETQYF. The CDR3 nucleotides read TGCGCCAGCAGCTTGGTAGCGCAAGAGACCCAGTACTTC.